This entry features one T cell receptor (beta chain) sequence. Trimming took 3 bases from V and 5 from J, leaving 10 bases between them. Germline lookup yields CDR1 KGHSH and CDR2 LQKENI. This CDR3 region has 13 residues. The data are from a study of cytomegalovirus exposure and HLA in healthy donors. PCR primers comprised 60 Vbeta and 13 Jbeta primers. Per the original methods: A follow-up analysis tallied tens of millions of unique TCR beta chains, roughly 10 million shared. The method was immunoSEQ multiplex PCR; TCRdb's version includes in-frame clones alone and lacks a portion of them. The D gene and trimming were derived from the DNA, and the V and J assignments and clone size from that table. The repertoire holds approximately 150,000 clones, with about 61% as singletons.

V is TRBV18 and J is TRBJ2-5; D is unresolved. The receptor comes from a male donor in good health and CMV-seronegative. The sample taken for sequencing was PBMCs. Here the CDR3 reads CASSPRPEETQYF. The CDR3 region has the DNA TGTGCCAGCTCACCCAGGCCAGAGGAGACCCAGTACTTC.